Reported below is one TCR beta chain. The CDR3 is 13 amino acids. Unmatched junction bases numbered 5, after V lost 7 bases and J lost 7 bases. CDR1 is WSHSY and CDR2 is SAAADI in the germline V gene. This sample stems from a study of blood T cell repertoires in COVID-19. Study details: Spain, Italy and the United States supplied samples that represented acute and convalescent COVID-19. Sources were T cells, B-cell-depleted T cells, or PBMCs; the material itself was cDNA or gDNA.

Methods used by the authors: Nucleated cell number was recorded as an estimate derived from reference gene primer amplification. TCRdb's copy holds only in-frame clones and misses some; the assay was immunoSEQ multiplex PCR. D and trimming were read from the DNA, whereas the V and J calls and clone size are those reported in that table. The sample carries under 250,000 clones, 75% to 90% recorded once. What was sequenced was peripheral blood. This receptor was obtained from a man aged 55 to 69 who had recovered from COVID-19. The chain recombines TRBV10-2 with TRBJ2-2, with TRBD2 matching 8 bases. The CDR3 DNA reads as TGCGCCAGCAAACAGCGGGAGTTCGGGGAGCTGTTTTTT. It specifies CASKQREFGELFF.